Below are 14 T cell receptor beta chains sequenced from a single sample in a study of blood T cell repertoires in COVID-19. TCRdb's table, derived via immunoSEQ multiplex PCR, lists solely in-frame clones and lacks some. The table shows over 40,000 clones, with around 83% occurring only once. What was sequenced was peripheral blood. The receptors derive from a man at least 80 years old with active COVID-19.

The rearrangement uses TRBV6-2 or TRBV6-3 and TRBJ1-6; possible D gene TRBD1, 6 bases. The CDR3 covers 17 residues. V shed 5 bases and J shed 6 bases, with 20 bases lying between them. Germline-derived CDR1 and CDR2 are MNHEY and SVGEGT. In DNA form, the CDR3 reads TGTGCCAGCAGTCGCCTGGGCTCGGCAGGGGTTAATTCACCCCTCCACTTT. Translated: CASSRLGSAGVNSPLHF.

The chain has TRBV7-9 and TRBJ1-2; possibly TRBD1 for D (5 bases). Germline values: CDR1 SEHNR, CDR2 FQNEAQ (reference sequence). Trimming removed 0 bases from V and 3 bases from J, with 5 bases in between. The CDR3 extends over 13 amino acids. CDR3 sequence reads: CASSLAQDYGYTF. CDR3 in DNA: TGTGCCAGCAGCTTAGCACAGGACTATGGCTACACCTTC.

The chain has TRBV7-8 and TRBJ1-3, with 8 bases identical to TRBD1. Unmatched junction bases numbered 4, after V lost 3 bases and J lost 0 bases. Germline-derived CDR1 and CDR2 are SGHVS and FQNEAQ. The CDR3 consists of 16 residues. CDR3 nucleotides: TGTGCCAGCAGCTTGGACAGGGCCTACTCTGGAAACACCATATATTTT. Protein sequence: CASSLDRAYSGNTIYF. The variable domain in full, with the rest retrieved from reference TRBV7-8 and TRBJ1-3, is GAGVSQSPRYKVAKRGQDVALRCDPISGHVSLFWYQQALGQGPEFLTYFQNEAQLDKSGLPSDRFFAERPEGSVSTLKIQRTQQEDSAVYLCASSLDRAYSGNTIYFGEGSWLTVV.

This clone was counted only a few times. The chain couples TRBV7-9 to TRBJ2-2; D may be TRBD2 (5 bases). Germline V gene lookup returns CDR1 SEHNR and CDR2 FQNEAQ (reference sequence). The CDR3 contains 14 residues. The V end was cut by 2 bases, the J end by 3 bases, with 7 bases between. The DNA for the CDR3 is TGTGCCAGCAGCTTATTCGGGGACACCGGGGAGCTGTTTTTT. Amino acids: CASSLFGDTGELFF. Together with reference TRBV7-9 and TRBJ2-2, the CDR3 gives the full variable domain: DTGVSQNPRHKITKRGQNVTFRCDPISEHNRLYWYRQTLGQGPEFLTYFQNEAQLEKSRLLSDRFSAERPKGSFSTLEIQRTEQGDSAMYLCASSLFGDTGELFFGEGSRLTVL.

This clone was found once. The chain couples TRBV7-9 to TRBJ2-5; TRBD1 matches 7 bases. CDR3 length: 18 residues. CDR1 SEHNR and CDR2 FQNEAQ come from the germline V gene (reference sequence). The V gene end was trimmed by 0 bases and the J gene end by 2 bases; junction bases not matched to a gene: 12. The CDR3 region has the DNA TGTGCCAGCAGCTTAGCCCGAACAGGGGCCAGGGATCAAGAGACCCAGTACTTC. This gives the protein CASSLARTGARDQETQYF.

The table lists this clone with a count of one. The chain has TRBV9 and TRBJ2-7; TRBD1 aligns across 10 bases. The CDR3 contains 15 residues. Germline-derived CDR1 and CDR2 are SGDLS and YYNGEE. The V gene end was trimmed by 1 base and the J gene end by 5 bases; junction bases not matched to a gene: 6. CDR3 amino acids: CASSVTTGGFHEQYF. The DNA for the CDR3 is TGTGCCAGCAGCGTAACGACAGGGGGCTTCCACGAGCAGTACTTC.

The chain recombines TRBV27 with TRBJ1-2; TRBD1 matches at 9 bases. The J segment lost 3 bases and the V segment lost 5 bases, leaving 10 bases of the junction unmatched. CDR3 length: 16 residues. CDR1 and CDR2 from the germline V gene are MNHEY and SMNVEV (reference sequence). DNA for the CDR3: TGTGCCAGCAGTCGATTCGTCCGGGACAGGGACTATGGCTACACCTTC. This encodes CASSRFVRDRDYGYTF.

V usage is TRBV27 and J usage is TRBJ2-1, with 8 bases aligning to TRBD2. The CDR3 has 16 amino acids. Germline trimming cut 3 bases from V and 10 bases from J; bases unmatched to any gene: 14. Germline CDR1 MNHEY, CDR2 SMNVEV (reference sequence). CDR3 amino acids: CASSFGGTSPAEEQFF. CDR3 DNA: TGTGCCAGCAGTTTTGGGGGGACTAGTCCCGCGGAGGAGCAGTTCTTC.

This chain joins TRBV9 and TRBJ2-1; 9 bases are shared with TRBD2. Germline CDR1 reads SGDLS; CDR2 reads YYNGEE. This CDR3 has 16 residues. The V and J ends lost 3 bases and 9 bases, in that order; junction bases with no gene match: 13. CDR3 coding DNA: TGTGCCAGCAGCGCCACACTAGCGGGTCCTTCCAGTGAGCAGTTCTTC. Protein: CASSATLAGPSSEQFF.

The V call is TRBV7-8, the J call TRBJ2-7; D remains unclear. Trimming pared 5 bases from V and 0 bases from J, leaving 14 bases between. The germline CDR1 and CDR2 sequences are SGHVS and FQNEAQ. CDR3 length equals 15 residues. CDR3 DNA: TGTGCCAGCAGCCACCGCCGGGTCAGCTCCTACGAGCAGTACTTC. Translating gives CASSHRRVSSYEQYF.

The rearrangement uses TRBV28 and TRBJ2-7, with a possible D match to TRBD1 (5 bases). Deletions cut 2 bases from V and 5 bases from J, with 7 bases between. Per the germline V gene, CDR1 is MDHEN and CDR2 is SYDVKM. The CDR3 covers 12 residues. CDR3 loop: CASSLRQNEQYF. DNA for the CDR3: TGTGCCAGCAGTTTAAGACAGAACGAGCAGTACTTC.

V gene TRBV19 combines with J gene TRBJ2-7, with D possibly being TRBD2 (5 bases). V lost 5 bases, J lost 2 bases, and 16 bases lay in between. Germline-derived CDR1 and CDR2 are LNHDA and SQIVND (reference sequence). The CDR3 consists of 15 residues. CDR3 coding DNA: TGTGCCAGTAGTGCTTTTGCGGGTGAAGCCTACGAGCAGTACTTC. Its translation is CASSAFAGEAYEQYF.

The V and J genes are TRBV5-4 and TRBJ2-1, with TRBD2 matching over 13 bases. The germline CDR1 and CDR2 sequences are SGHNT and YYREEE (reference sequence). Trimming at V came to 4 bases and at J to 9 bases, leaving 7 bases not matched to a gene. This CDR3 is built from 15 residues. The CDR3 reads CASSPWTSGRSEQFF. The CDR3 DNA reads as TGTGCCAGCAGCCCATGGACTAGCGGGAGAAGTGAGCAGTTCTTC.

The chain employs TRBV4-2 and TRBJ1-1; the match to TRBD1 covers 8 bases. Germline CDR1 LGHNA, CDR2 YNFKEQ. Trimming took 0 bases from V and 3 from J; bases not matched to a gene: 9. CDR3 length: 17 amino acids. The CDR3 loop is CASSQDPRRGRDTEAFF. The DNA for the CDR3 is TGTGCCAGCAGCCAAGATCCCCGCAGGGGGCGCGACACTGAAGCTTTCTTT.